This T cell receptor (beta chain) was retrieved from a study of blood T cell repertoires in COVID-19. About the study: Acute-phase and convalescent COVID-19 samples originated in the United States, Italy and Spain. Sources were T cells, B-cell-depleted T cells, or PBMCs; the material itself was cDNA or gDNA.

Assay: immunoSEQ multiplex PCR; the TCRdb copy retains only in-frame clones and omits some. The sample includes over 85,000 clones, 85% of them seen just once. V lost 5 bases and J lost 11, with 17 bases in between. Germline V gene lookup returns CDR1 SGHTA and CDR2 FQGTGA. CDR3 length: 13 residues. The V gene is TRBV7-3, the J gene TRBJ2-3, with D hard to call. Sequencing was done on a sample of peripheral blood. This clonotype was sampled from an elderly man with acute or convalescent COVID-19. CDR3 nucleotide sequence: TGTGCCAGCAGCACCGCCAGGATGGGTTGGCAGTATTTT. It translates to CASSTARMGWQYF.